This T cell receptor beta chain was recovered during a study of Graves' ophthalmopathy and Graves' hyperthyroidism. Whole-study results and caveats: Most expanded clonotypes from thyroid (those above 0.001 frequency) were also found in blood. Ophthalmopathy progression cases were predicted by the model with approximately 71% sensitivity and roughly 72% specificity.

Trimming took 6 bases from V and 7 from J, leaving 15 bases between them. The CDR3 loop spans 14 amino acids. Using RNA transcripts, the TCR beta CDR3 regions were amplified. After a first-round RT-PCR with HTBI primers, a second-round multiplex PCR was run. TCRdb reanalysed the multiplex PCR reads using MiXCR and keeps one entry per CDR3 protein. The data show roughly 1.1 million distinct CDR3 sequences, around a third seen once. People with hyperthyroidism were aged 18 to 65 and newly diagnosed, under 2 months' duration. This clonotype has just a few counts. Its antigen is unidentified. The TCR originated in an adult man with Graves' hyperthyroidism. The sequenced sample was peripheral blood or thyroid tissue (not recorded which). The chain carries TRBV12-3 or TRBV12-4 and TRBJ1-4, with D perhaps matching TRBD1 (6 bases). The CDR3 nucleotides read TGTGCCAGCAGCCCGACAGGCCCCACTGAAAAACTGTTTTTT. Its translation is CASSPTGPTEKLFF.